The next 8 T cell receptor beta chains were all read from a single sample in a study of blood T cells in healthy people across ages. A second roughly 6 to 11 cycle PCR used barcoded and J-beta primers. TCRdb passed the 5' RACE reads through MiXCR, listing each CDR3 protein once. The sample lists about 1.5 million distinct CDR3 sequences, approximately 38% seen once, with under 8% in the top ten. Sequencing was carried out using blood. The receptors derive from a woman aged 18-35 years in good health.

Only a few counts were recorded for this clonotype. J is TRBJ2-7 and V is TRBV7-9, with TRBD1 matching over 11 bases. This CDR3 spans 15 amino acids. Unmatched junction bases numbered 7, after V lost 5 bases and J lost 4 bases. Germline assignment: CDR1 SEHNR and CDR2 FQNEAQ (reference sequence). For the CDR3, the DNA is TGTGCCAGCAGCAACAAAGGGACAGGGGGGTACGAGCAGTACTTC. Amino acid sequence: CASSNKGTGGYEQYF.

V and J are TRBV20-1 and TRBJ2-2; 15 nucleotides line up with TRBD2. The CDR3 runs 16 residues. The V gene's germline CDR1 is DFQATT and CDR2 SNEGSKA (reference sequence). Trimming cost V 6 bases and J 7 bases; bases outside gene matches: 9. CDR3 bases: TGCAGTGCAACCGGGACTAGCGGGGGGTTCGGCGGGGAGCTGTTTTTT. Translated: CSATGTSGGFGGELFF.

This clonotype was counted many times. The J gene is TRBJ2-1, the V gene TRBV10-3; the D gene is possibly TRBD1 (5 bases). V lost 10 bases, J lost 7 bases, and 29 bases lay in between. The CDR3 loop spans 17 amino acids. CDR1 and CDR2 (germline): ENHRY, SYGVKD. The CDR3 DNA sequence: TGTGCCACCGACCGGACACACCCCGGGTCCCCGAAAAATGAGCAGTTCTTC. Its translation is CATDRTHPGSPKNEQFF.

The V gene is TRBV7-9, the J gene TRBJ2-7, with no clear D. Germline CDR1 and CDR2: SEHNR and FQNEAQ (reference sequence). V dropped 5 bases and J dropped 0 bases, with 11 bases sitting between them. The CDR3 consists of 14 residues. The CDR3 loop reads CASSPTPDSYEQYF. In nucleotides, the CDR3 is TGTGCCAGCAGCCCTACACCCGACTCCTACGAGCAGTACTTC.

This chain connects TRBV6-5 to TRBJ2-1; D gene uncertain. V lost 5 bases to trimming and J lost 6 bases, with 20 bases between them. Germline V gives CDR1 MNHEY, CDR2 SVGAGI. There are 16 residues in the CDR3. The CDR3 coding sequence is TGTGCCAGCAGTCTCACTATGTTTGGGTGGGGCAATGAGCAGTTCTTC. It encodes CASSLTMFGWGNEQFF.

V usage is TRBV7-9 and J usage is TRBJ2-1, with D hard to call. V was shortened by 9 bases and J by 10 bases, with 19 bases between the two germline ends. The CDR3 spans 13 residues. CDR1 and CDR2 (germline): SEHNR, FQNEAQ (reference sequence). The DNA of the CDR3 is TGTGCCAGAGGAGAAAAGCCACACTACGAGCAGTTCTTC. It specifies CARGEKPHYEQFF.

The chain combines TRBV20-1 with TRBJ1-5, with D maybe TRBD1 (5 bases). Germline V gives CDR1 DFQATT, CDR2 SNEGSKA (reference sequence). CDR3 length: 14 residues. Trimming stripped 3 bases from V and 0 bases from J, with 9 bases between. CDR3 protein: CSARADSSNQPQHF. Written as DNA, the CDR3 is TGCAGTGCTAGGGCAGACAGTAGCAATCAGCCCCAGCATTTT.

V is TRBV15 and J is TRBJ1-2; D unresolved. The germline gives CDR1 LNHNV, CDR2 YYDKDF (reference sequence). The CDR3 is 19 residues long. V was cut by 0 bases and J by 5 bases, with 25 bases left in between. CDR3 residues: CATSRDFDLLPLTEYGYTF. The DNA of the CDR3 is TGTGCCACCAGCAGAGATTTCGACCTCCTACCCCTGACGGAATATGGCTACACCTTC. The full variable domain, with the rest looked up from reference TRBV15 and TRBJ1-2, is DAMVIQNPRYQVTQFGKPVTLSCSQTLNHNVMYWYQQKSSQAPKLLFHYYDKDFNNEADTPDNFQSRRPNTSFCFLDIRSPGLGDTAMYLCATSRDFDLLPLTEYGYTFGSGTRLTVV.